This T cell receptor (beta chain) was sequenced in a study of shared clonotypes between healthy human individuals. The protocol was immunoSEQ multiplex PCR, while the TCRdb copy is restricted to in-frame clones and leaves out a portion. Of around 2.3 million clones listed, 95% were seen once; the top ten hold around 0.13%. General study points: Sharing across four donors was highest in naive CD4 (approximately 5%) and lowest in memory CD8 (approximately 0.4%). There were few donors, and this limited the genetic and exposure-history diversity represented.

Trimming took 4 bases from V and 2 from J, leaving 15 bases between them. The CDR3 has 15 residues. Looked up from germline, CDR1 is SQVTM and CDR2 is ANQGSEA. Division of CD4+ cells produced a CD45RA+ naive subset and a CD45RA-negative memory subset. As to this clone: Its target is unknown.

The chain carries TRBV29-1 and TRBJ1-3; D call uncertain. The sequenced sample was naive CD4+ T cells sorted from blood. The sample's subset: CD45RA+ positively selected. This clonotype was obtained from a man younger than 35 in good health. The CDR3 DNA is TGCAGCGTTGCCCCCAGGCTTTCTGCTGGAAACACCATATATTTT. It specifies CSVAPRLSAGNTIYF.